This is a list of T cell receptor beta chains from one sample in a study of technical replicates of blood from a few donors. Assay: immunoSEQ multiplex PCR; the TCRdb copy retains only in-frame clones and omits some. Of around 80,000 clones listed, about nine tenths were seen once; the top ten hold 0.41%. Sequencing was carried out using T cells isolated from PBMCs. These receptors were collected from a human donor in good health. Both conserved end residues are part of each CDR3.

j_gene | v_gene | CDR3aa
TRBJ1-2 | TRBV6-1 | CASSPTGNYGYTF
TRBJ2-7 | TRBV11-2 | CASSYSHEQYF
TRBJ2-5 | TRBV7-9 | CASSFGGRGETQYF
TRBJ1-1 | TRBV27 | CASHSTNLNTEAFF
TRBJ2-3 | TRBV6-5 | CASRRGQFTDTQYF
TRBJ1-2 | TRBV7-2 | CASSSNDRALIYGYTF
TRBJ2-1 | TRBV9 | CASSVTSGLYNEQFF
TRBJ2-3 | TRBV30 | CAWTPGNTDTQYF
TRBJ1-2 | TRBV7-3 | CASSAGQNYGYTF
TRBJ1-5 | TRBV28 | CASSPTGLSWYF
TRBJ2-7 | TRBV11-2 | CASSLGPQGYEQYF
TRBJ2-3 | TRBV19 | CASSIDVTSGSSDTQYF
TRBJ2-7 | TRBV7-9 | CASSQGIDEQYF
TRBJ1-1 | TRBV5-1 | CASSFWTGGNTEAFF
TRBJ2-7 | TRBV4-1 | CASSQDRGRSEQYF
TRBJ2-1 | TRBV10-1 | CASRDWTSGCPQFF
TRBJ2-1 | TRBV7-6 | CASSLEVQEQFF
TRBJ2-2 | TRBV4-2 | CASSGRQGGAAGELFF
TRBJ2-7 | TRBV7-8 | CASSQDRVAYEQYF
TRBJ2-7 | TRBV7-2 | CASSLVASEAYEQYF
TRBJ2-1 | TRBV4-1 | CASSQGIAGGHEQFF
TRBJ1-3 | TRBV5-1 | CASSSKPPGQSSGNTIYF
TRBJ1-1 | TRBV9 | CASSVWDSNTEAFF
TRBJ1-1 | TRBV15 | CATSTGLWGATEAFF
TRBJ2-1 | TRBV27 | CASSPRGYNEQFF
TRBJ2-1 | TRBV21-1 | CASPIPGGFF
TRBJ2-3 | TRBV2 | CASRLAVTIPDTQYF
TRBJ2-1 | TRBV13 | CASSLRTTNEQFF
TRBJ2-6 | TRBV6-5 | CASSYLAPGANVLTF
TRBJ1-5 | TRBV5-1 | CASSPQGNQPQHF
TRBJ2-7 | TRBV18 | CASSPLGAFTRAYEQYF
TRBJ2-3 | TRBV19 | CASSREGVYTDTQYF
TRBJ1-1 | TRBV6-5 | CASSYVGETEAFF
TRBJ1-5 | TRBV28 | CASRDQGQPQHF
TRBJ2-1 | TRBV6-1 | CASSPGVTNEQFF
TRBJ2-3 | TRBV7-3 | CASRRGLAGGGTDTQYF
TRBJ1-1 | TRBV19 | CASSIKYLTGEAFF
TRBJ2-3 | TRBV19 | CASTITGGITDTQYF
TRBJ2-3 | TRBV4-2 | CASSQAGGEDTQYF
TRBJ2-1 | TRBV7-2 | CASSLYAGSSYNEQFF
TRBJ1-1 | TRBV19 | CASTRDRAYTEAFF
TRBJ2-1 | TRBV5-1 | CASSLDGVSYNEQFF
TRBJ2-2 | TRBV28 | CASSRRTSGRLNTGELFF
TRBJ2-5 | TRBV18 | CASSPGGETQYF
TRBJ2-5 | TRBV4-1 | CASSQVFQETQYF
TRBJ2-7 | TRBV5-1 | CASSLEAGVLYEQYF
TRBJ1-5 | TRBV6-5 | CASRRTGNSNQPQHF
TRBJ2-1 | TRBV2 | CASSDGGGTAMTQFF
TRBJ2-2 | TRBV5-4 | CASSFPGYTGELFF